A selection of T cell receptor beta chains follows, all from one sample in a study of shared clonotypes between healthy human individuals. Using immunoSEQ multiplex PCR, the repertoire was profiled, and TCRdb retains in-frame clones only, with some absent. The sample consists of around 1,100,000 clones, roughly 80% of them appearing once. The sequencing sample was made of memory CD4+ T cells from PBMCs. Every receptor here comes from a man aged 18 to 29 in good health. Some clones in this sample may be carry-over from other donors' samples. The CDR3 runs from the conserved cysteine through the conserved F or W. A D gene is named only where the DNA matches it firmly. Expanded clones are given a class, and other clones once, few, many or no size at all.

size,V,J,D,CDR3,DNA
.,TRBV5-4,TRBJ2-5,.,CASSLGGGGMGETQYF,TGTGCCAGCAGCTTGGGCGGGGGCGGTATGGGAGAGACCCAGTACTTC
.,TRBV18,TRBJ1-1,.,CASSESWGIKTEAFF,TGTGCCAGCTCCGAGAGCTGGGGAATAAAAACTGAAGCTTTCTTT
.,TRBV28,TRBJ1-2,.,CASSLAGGAYGYTF,TGTGCCAGCAGTCTGGCGGGGGGCGCCTATGGCTACACCTTC
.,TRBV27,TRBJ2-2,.,CASSPSALAVYNTGELFF,TGTGCCAGCAGTCCCTCCGCTTTAGCGGTATACAACACCGGGGAGCTGTTTTTT
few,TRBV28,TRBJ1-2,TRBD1,CASARGARYGYTF,TGTGCCAGCGCCAGGGGGGCTAGGTATGGCTACACCTTC
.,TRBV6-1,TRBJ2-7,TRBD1,CASSPRTGAYYEQYF,TGTGCCAGCAGTCCTCGGACAGGGGCCTACTACGAGCAGTACTTC
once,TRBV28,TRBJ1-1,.,CASLRGTMGTEAFF,TGTGCCAGCCTAAGGGGGACCATGGGCACTGAAGCTTTCTTT
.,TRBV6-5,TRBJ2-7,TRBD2,CASSYRASGTYEQYF,TGTGCCAGCAGTTACAGGGCTAGCGGAACCTACGAGCAGTACTTC
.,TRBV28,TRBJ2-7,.,CASHRVGDSGYF,TGTGCCAGCCACCGTGTTGGGGACTCAGGATATTTC
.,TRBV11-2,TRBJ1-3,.,CASSEDSSSGNTIYF,TGTGCCAGCAGCGAGGACAGCAGCTCTGGAAACACCATATATTTT
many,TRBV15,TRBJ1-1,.,CATLPDGGTEAFF,TGTGCCACCCTCCCCGATGGGGGCACTGAAGCTTTCTTT
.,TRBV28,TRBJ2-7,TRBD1,CASNDGDRGNSYEQYF,TGTGCCAGCAATGATGGGGACAGGGGGAATTCCTACGAGCAGTACTTC
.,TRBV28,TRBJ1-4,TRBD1,CASSLWHRGLGKLFF,TGTGCCAGCAGTTTATGGCACAGGGGGCTGGGAAAACTGTTTTTT
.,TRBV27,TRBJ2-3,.,CASSLGWGTDTQYF,TGTGCCAGCAGTTTGGGGTGGGGCACAGATACGCAGTATTTT
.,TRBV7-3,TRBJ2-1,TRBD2,CASSPRLATYNEQFF,TGTGCCAGCAGCCCCAGACTAGCGACCTACAATGAGCAGTTCTTC
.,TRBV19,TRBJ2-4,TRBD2,CASSRTSGVAKNIQYF,TGTGCCAGTAGCAGGACTAGCGGGGTAGCCAAAAACATTCAGTACTTC
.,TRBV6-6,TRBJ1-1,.,CASRAPVGEAFF,TGTGCCAGCAGGGCCCCCGTGGGAGAAGCTTTCTTT
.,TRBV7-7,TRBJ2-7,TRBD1,CASSRDRGHEQYF,TGTGCCAGCTCGCGGGACAGGGGACACGAGCAGTACTTC
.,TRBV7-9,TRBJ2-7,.,CASSSPSVGADEQYF,TGTGCCAGCAGCTCTCCATCGGTGGGGGCAGACGAGCAGTACTTC
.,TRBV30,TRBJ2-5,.,CAMQEGRGETQYF,TGTGCCATGCAGGAGGGGCGGGGTGAGACCCAGTACTTC
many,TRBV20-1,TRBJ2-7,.,CSATLGYEQYF,TGCAGTGCTACCCTAGGCTACGAGCAGTACTTC
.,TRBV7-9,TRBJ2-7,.,CASSLGFEGGYEQYF,TGTGCCAGCAGCTTAGGGTTCGAAGGGGGCTACGAGCAGTACTTC
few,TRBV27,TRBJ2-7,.,CASSLQTSRTEQYF,TGTGCCAGCAGTTTACAAACCTCTAGAACCGAGCAGTACTTC
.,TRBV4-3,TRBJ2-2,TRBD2,CASSPLSSGKGGELFF,TGCGCCAGCAGCCCCCTCTCGAGCGGGAAGGGCGGGGAGCTGTTTTTT
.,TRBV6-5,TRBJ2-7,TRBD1,CASSYSGQGGYEQYF,TGTGCCAGCAGTTATAGCGGACAGGGCGGCTACGAGCAGTACTTC
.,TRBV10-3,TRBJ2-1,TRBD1,CAITVVGGGEQFF,TGTGCCATCACCGTGGTAGGGGGCGGTGAGCAGTTCTTC
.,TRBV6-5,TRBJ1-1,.,CASSRTGENTEAFF,TGTGCCAGCAGTCGCACCGGGGAGAACACTGAAGCTTTCTTT
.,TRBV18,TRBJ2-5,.,CASSPDGETQYF,TGTGCCAGCTCACCCGACGGAGAGACCCAGTACTTC
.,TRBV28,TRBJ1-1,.,CAGARLDTEAFF,TGTGCCGGGGCGCGGCTCGACACTGAAGCTTTCTTT
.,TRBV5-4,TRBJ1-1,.,CASSLNPRATGTEAFF,TGTGCCAGCAGCTTGAATCCCCGGGCGACGGGCACTGAAGCTTTCTTT
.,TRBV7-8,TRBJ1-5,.,CASNPWESNQPQHF,TGTGCCAGCAACCCTTGGGAAAGCAATCAGCCCCAGCATTTT
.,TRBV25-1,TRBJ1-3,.,CASSGIPRDLWMNTIYF,TGTGCCAGCAGTGGCATCCCAAGGGATCTCTGGATGAACACCATATATTTT
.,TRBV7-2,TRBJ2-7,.,CASSQTGLTYEQYF,TGTGCCAGCAGCCAAACGGGACTCACCTACGAGCAGTACTTC
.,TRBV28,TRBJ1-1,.,CASSFTGREAFF,TGTGCCAGCAGTTTCACGGGGCGTGAAGCTTTCTTT
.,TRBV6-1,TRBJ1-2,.,CASSLTYGYTF,TGTGCCAGCAGCCTGACGTATGGCTACACCTTC
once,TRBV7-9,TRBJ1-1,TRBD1,CASSPRPGQGMNTEAFF,TGTGCCAGCAGCCCCCGCCCGGGACAGGGGATGAACACTGAAGCTTTCTTT
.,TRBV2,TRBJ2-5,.,CASRDSNQETQYF,TGTGCCAGCAGGGACAGCAACCAAGAGACCCAGTACTTC
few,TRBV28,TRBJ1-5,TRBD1,CASGQRGTGSNQPQHF,TGTGCCAGCGGCCAACGGGGGACAGGTAGCAATCAGCCCCAGCATTTT
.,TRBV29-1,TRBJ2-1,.,CSVELREYEQFF,TGCAGCGTTGAACTCCGGGAATATGAGCAGTTCTTC
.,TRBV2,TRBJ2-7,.,CASSYSTIRYEQYF,TGTGCCAGCAGTTACAGTACCATCCGTTACGAGCAGTACTTC
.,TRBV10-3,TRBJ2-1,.,CATSLGGDYNEQFF,TGTGCCACGTCCCTAGGGGGGGACTACAATGAGCAGTTCTTC
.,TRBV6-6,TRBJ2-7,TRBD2,CASRGRRGGSGVEQYF,TGTGCCAGCAGGGGGCGGAGGGGCGGGAGTGGGGTCGAGCAGTACTTC
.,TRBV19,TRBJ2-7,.,CASRDAGREQYF,TGTGCCAGTCGGGACGCCGGTCGCGAGCAGTACTTC
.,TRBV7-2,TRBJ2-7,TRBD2,CASSPGTSGTYEQYF,TGTGCCAGCAGCCCAGGGACTAGCGGGACCTACGAGCAGTACTTC
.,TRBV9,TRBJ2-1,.,CASSVGTHNEQFF,TGTGCCAGCAGCGTCGGGACCCACAATGAGCAGTTCTTC
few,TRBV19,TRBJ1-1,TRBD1,CASSGQGEGAEAFF,TGTGCCAGTAGCGGACAGGGCGAAGGCGCTGAAGCTTTCTTT
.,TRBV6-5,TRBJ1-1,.,CASSYPGEAFF,TGTGCCAGCAGTTATCCGGGTGAAGCTTTCTTT
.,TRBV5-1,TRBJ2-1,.,CASSLAGTSAYNEQFF,TGCGCCAGCAGCTTGGCCGGGACTTCGGCATACAATGAGCAGTTCTTC
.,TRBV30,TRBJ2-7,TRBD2,CASSSGIYEQYF,TGTGCTTCGAGTAGCGGGATCTACGAGCAGTACTTC
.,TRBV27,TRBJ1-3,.,CASSLIVGGDTIYF,TGTGCCAGCAGTTTAATTGTTGGCGGGGACACCATATATTTT
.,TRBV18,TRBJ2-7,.,CASSLTEFYEQYF,TGTGCCAGCTCACTGACAGAGTTTTACGAGCAGTACTTC
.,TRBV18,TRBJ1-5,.,CASSPRGGRSYQPQHF,TGTGCCAGCTCACCACGCGGGGGAAGGAGTTATCAGCCCCAGCATTTT
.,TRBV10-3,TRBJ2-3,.,CAIRITDTQYF,TGTGCCATCAGAATCACAGATACGCAGTATTTT
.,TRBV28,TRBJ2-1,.,CASAVRGIYNEQFF,TGTGCCAGCGCTGTTCGGGGAATCTACAATGAGCAGTTCTTC
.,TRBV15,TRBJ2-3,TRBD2,CATSRGGTSGYRDTQYF,TGTGCCACCAGCAGAGGAGGGACTAGCGGGTACAGAGATACGCAGTATTTT
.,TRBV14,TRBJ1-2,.,CASSQGYNYGYTF,TGTGCCAGCAGCCAAGGGTACAACTATGGCTACACCTTC